The source of this TCR beta chain is a study of cytomegalovirus exposure and HLA in healthy donors. All the people who gave samples were healthy bone marrow donors. The CDR3 has 14 residues. Per germline, CDR1 SEHNR and CDR2 FQNEAQ (reference sequence). Trimming removed 5 bases from V and 7 bases from J, with 17 bases in between. As to this clone: The antigen remains unidentified.

Study-level points and caveats: For most TCR beta V segments, an earlier analysis put the productive rate at about 90% or about 30% of the time. An analysis was carried out at a later point. It showed that HLA-associated TCR beta chains were more clonally expanded than equally common non-associated chains.

Amplification used 60 Vbeta primers and 13 Jbeta primers. TCRdb's table, derived via immunoSEQ multiplex PCR, lists solely in-frame clones and lacks some. The sample lists 140,000 to 150,000 clones, around 67% occurring once. This chain links TRBV7-9 with TRBJ1-1; D may be TRBD1 (5 bases). Sequenced: PBMCs. The TCR originated in a woman aged 18-29 years in good health and CMV-seronegative. CDR3: CASSLTGGSGEAFF. The CDR3, as DNA: TGTGCCAGCAGCCTTACGGGGGGTTCGGGTGAAGCTTTCTTT.